This T cell receptor (beta chain) derives from a study of CD8 T cells in ankylosing spondylitis. General study results and limits: Peripheral blood samples showed relatively rare disease-linked clones, and these clones were CD8+. In ankylosing spondylitis blood, a motif of 7 to 9 highly homologous TCR beta variants appeared characteristic.

As to this clonotype: The antigen is unknown.

The CDR3 has 18 amino acids. From germline, CDR1 is ENHRY and CDR2 SYGVKD. Trimming at V came to 3 bases and at J to 5 bases, leaving 8 bases not matched to a gene. Libraries for TCR beta were made by quantitative 5'-RACE with molecular barcodes. TCRdb fed the 5' RACE reads into MiXCR, producing one record per CDR3 protein. Of roughly 260,000 distinct CDR3 sequences in the sample, roughly 20% were seen once. Sequences were obtained from blood, either unsorted or a sorted T cell fraction (not recorded which). This sequence was found in a male donor with ankylosing spondylitis or in good health (not recorded which). This sequence joins TRBV10-3 and TRBJ2-2, with 14 positions matching TRBD2. CDR3: CAISDLTSGGARTGELFF. CDR3 nucleotides: TGTGCCATCAGTGACCTGACTAGCGGGGGGGCGCGGACCGGGGAGCTGTTTTTT.